This TCR beta chain was sequenced during a study of T cell responses to AZD1222 COVID-19 vaccine. Study conclusions and caveats: It should be noted that donors were predominantly white British and more often female, and clonal diversity was possibly underestimated.

The length of the CDR3 is 15 residues. The germline V gene encodes CDR1 LNHNV and CDR2 YYDKDF (reference sequence). Trimming cost V 1 base and J 6 bases; bases outside gene matches: 9. About this clone itself: Its matching antigen is unknown.

Produced via immunoSEQ multiplex PCR; TCRdb's table is partial and in-frame only. This table holds 250,000 to 300,000 clones, about 94% found once. This TCR was sampled from an adult who received the AZD1222 COVID-19 vaccine. The J gene is TRBJ2-7, the V gene TRBV15; 7 nucleotides line up with TRBD2. The sample was peripheral blood, taken 28 days after the second AZD1222 dose. The CDR3 protein is CATSRGGGERGEQYF. The CDR3 nucleotides read TGTGCCACCAGCAGAGGGGGAGGGGAACGGGGCGAGCAGTACTTC.